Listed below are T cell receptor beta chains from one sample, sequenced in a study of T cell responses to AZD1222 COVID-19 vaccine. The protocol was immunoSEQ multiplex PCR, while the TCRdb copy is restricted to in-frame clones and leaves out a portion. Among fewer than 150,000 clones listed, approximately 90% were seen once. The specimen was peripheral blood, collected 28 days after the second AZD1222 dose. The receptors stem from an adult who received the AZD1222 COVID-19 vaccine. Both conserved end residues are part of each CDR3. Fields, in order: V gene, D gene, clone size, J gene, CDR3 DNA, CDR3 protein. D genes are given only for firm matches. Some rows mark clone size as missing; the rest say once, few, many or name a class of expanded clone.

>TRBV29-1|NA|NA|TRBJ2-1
TGCAGCGTTGCGGGACGTAGCTACAATGAGCAGTTCTTC
CSVAGRSYNEQFF
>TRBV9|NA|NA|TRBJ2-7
TGTGCCAGCAGCGGTGGTTCGGAGGGCGACTACGAGCAGTACTTC
CASSGGSEGDYEQYF
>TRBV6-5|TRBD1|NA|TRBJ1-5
TGTGCCAGCAGTTACGGACAGGGGAGCAATCAGCCCCAGCATTTT
CASSYGQGSNQPQHF
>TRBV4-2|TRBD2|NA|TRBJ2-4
TGTGCCAGCAGGCCCGCTAGCGGGAGCGAACTAGCCAAAAACATTCAGTACTTC
CASRPASGSELAKNIQYF
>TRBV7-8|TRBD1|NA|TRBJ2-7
TGTGCCAGCAGCCCGGTAGGGGGCCCCTCCTACGAGCAGTACTTC
CASSPVGGPSYEQYF
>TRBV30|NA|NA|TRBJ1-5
TGTGCCTGGGCAGGGCTAAATCAGCCCCAGCATTTT
CAWAGLNQPQHF
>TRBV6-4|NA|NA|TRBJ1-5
TGTGCCAGCAGTTTACGGGAGTGGTCGGATCAGCCCCAGCATTTT
CASSLREWSDQPQHF
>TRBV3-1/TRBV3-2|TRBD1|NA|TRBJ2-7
TGTGCCAGCAGACGGGACAGTCCCTACGAGCAGTACTTC
CASRRDSPYEQYF
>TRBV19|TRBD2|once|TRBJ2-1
TGTGCCAGCCGGGGGGGATCCCCTCCTGGCAATGAGCAGTTCTTC
CASRGGSPPGNEQFF
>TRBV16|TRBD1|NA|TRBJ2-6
TGTGCCAGCAGCCAATTCGTGGACAGGGGCTCTGGGGCCAACGTCCTGACTTTC
CASSQFVDRGSGANVLTF
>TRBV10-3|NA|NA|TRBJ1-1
TGTGCCATCAGTGAGTCCCGCAACAGGGTTCACACTGAAGCTTTCTTT
CAISESRNRVHTEAFF
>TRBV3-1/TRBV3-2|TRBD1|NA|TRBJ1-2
TGTGCCAGTATAATATCCAGGGGGCTCTATGGCTACACCTTC
CASIISRGLYGYTF
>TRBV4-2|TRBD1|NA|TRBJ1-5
TGTGCCAGCAGCCCGCGACCGGGACAGGGAGTTCAGCCCCAGCATTTT
CASSPRPGQGVQPQHF
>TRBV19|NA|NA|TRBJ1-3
TGTGCCCCCTCGAGGAACACCATATATTTT
CAPSRNTIYF
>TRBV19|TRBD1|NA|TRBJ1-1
TGTGCCAGTAGTCTAAGGGACAGGAACACTGAAGCTTTCTTT
CASSLRDRNTEAFF
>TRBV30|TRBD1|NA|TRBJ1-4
TGTGCCTGGAGTGAACCGGGACAGAGTAATGAAAAACTGTTTTTT
CAWSEPGQSNEKLFF
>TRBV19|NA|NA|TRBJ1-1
TGTGCCAGTAGTATACGGCAAGGGGTGAACACTGAAGCTTTCTTT
CASSIRQGVNTEAFF
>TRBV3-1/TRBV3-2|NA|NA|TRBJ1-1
TGTGCCAGCAGTCCAGGGGTAACGACTGAAGCTTTCTTT
CASSPGVTTEAFF
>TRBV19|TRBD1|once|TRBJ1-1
TGTGCCAGTAGTAGGCAGGGGGAGGTGAACACTGAAGCTTTCTTT
CASSRQGEVNTEAFF
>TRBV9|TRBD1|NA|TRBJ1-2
TGTGCCAGCAGCGTAGGACAGGGAGCATTGGAGGGCTACACCTTC
CASSVGQGALEGYTF
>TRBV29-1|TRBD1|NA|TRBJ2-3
TGCAGCGCGGCGGGGGACAGGGGGCCCTCAGATACGCAGTATTTT
CSAAGDRGPSDTQYF
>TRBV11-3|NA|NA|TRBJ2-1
TGTGCCAGCAGCCCCGGGGAGGAGTTGGAGAATGAGCAGTTCTTC
CASSPGEELENEQFF